These T cell receptor beta chains were read from a single sample in a study of tumor-infiltrating lymphocytes in primary liver carcinoma. TCRdb re-analysed the multiplex PCR reads in MiXCR, keeping a single row per CDR3 protein. This sample carries 330,000 or so distinct CDR3 sequences, about two thirds of them seen once, and the ten largest clones take roughly 6.5%. The specimen was peripheral blood. These receptors originate from a man aged 35-49 years with primary liver carcinoma and hepatitis B virus infection. Both conserved end residues are part of each CDR3. The D gene is left open where the match is weak. Size is omitted from some rows. Given values are once, few, many or a class for expanded clones.

CDR3aa,CDR3nt,j_gene,v_gene,abundance,d_gene
CASNLLTVAGGTRADTQYF,TGTGCCAGCAACTTACTTACAGTAGCGGGAGGGACCAGAGCAGATACGCAGTATTTT,TRBJ2-3,TRBV11-2,NA,TRBD2
CAISDQSQPTYEQYF,TGTGCCATCAGTGATCAGTCCCAGCCCACCTACGAGCAGTACTTC,TRBJ2-7,TRBV10-3,NA,NA
CASSLGSYDALSALTQYF,TGTGCCAGCAGCTTAGGTTCTTATGATGCACTATCGGCCCTAACGCAGTATTTT,TRBJ2-3,TRBV11-2,NA,NA
CASSLEAFATTDTQYF,TGTGCCAGCAGCTTAGAGGCCTTCGCTACCACAGATACGCAGTATTTT,TRBJ2-3,TRBV11-2,NA,NA
CAWRPAGEQYF,TGTGCCTGGAGGCCGGCGGGCGAGCAGTACTTC,TRBJ2-7,TRBV30,NA,NA
CASGTSETYEQYF,TGTGCCAGCGGCACGTCGGAAACCTACGAGCAGTACTTC,TRBJ2-7,TRBV11-2,NA,NA
CAISESGAGYNEQFF,TGTGCCATCAGTGAGTCAGGGGCTGGCTACAATGAGCAGTTCTTC,TRBJ2-1,TRBV10-3,NA,NA
CASSYLSGGVNNEQFF,TGTGCCAGCAGTTACCTGAGCGGGGGGGTGAACAATGAGCAGTTCTTC,TRBJ2-1,TRBV6-5,many,TRBD2
CASSYRDEQYF,TGTGCCAGCAGTTATCGGGACGAGCAGTACTTC,TRBJ2-7,TRBV28,few,NA
CASSLGRAGLCYTF,TGTGCCAGCAGCTTGGGCAGGGCCGGGCTATGCTACACCTTC,TRBJ1-2,TRBV5-5,NA,NA
CASSLAGGAETQYF,TGTGCCAGCAGCTTAGCGGGAGGAGCAGAAACGCAGTATTTT,TRBJ2-3,TRBV7-9,NA,NA
CASSLGLAGQTQYF,TGTGCCAGCAGCTTAGGGCTAGCGGGACAAACCCAGTACTTC,TRBJ2-5,TRBV11-2,many,TRBD2
CASSFGPAGANVLTF,TGTGCCAGCAGTTTTGGGCCGGCTGGGGCCAACGTCCTGACTTTC,TRBJ2-6,TRBV12-3/TRBV12-4,many,NA
CGSGDSGDFNEKLFF,TGTGGCAGCGGTGATTCGGGAGACTTCAATGAAAAACTGTTTTTT,TRBJ1-4,TRBV6-1,NA,NA
CASSLQGLKTSHEQYF,TGTGCCAGCAGCTTACAGGGGTTGAAAACCTCACACGAGCAGTACTTC,TRBJ2-7,TRBV5-6,many,TRBD1
CASSQRRQGHSDEQYF,TGTGCCAGCAGCCAGAGGCGACAGGGGCATTCGGACGAGCAGTACTTC,TRBJ2-7,TRBV11-2,many,TRBD1
CASRLEIGLGGTDTQYF,TGTGCAAGTCGCTTAGAGATAGGACTAGGAGGCACAGATACGCAGTATTTT,TRBJ2-3,TRBV12-2,few,NA
CASRPPSDTQYF,TGTGCCAGCAGGCCCCCTTCAGATACGCAGTATTTT,TRBJ2-3,TRBV11-1,NA,NA
CASSYTTGRLAKNIQHF,TGTGCCAGCAGTTACACGACAGGGCGTCTAGCCAAAAACATTCAGCACTTC,TRBJ2-4,TRBV6-6,NA,TRBD1
CASSLVDHRDYGYTF,TGTGCTAGCAGCTTAGTGGACCACCGGGACTATGGCTACACCTTC,TRBJ1-2,TRBV11-2,NA,NA
CASSSWGGSSNTEAFF,TGTGCCAGCAGTTCTTGGGGGGGATCTTCGAACACTGAAGCTTTCTTT,TRBJ1-1,TRBV6-5,many,NA
CTSSVGTGRETQYF,TGTACCAGCAGCGTCGGGACAGGTAGGGAGACCCAGTACTTC,TRBJ2-5,TRBV5-5,NA,TRBD1
CASSLTSGTITDTQYF,TGCGCCAGCAGCTTGACTAGCGGGACCATCACAGATACGCAGTATTTT,TRBJ2-3,TRBV5-1,NA,TRBD2
CASSQGFPLPGGTYTQYF,TGCGCCAGCAGCCAAGGTTTCCCCCTTCCGGGAGGCACATATACGCAGTATTTT,TRBJ2-3,TRBV4-1,once,TRBD2
CASSPGLAGGSTDTQYF,TGTGCCAGCAGTCCGGGACTAGCGGGAGGGAGCACAGATACGCAGTATTTT,TRBJ2-3,TRBV12-3/TRBV12-4,many,TRBD2
CAWRGQSVTETFF,TGTGCCTGGAGGGGACAATCCGTCACTGAAACTTTCTTT,TRBJ1-1,TRBV30,NA,NA
CASSLGIAGGRSEQFF,TGTGCCAGCAGCTTAGGTATAGCGGGAGGGCGAAGTGAGCAGTTCTTC,TRBJ2-1,TRBV11-3,few,TRBD2
CSPLKGASGTYNEQFF,TGCAGTCCCTTAAAGGGGGCTAGCGGGACCTACAATGAGCAGTTCTTC,TRBJ2-1,TRBV20-1,NA,TRBD2
CASSLKSSAGQYF,TGTGCCAGCAGTTTAAAATCTAGCGCCGGGCAGTACTTC,TRBJ2-7,TRBV12-3/TRBV12-4,many,NA
CSPTDNTDTQYF,TGCAGCCCTACCGACAACACAGATACGCAGTATTTT,TRBJ2-3,TRBV29-1,many,NA
CAGSQDMGGRAWEQFF,TGCGCCGGCAGCCAAGATATGGGCGGGAGGGCCTGGGAGCAGTTCTTC,TRBJ2-1,TRBV4-1,NA,TRBD2
CASSYLGVGYTQYF,TGTGCCAGCAGTTATTTGGGGGTGGGCTATACGCAGTATTTT,TRBJ2-3,TRBV6-5,few,NA
CASFPGALGTSEFF,TGTGCCAGCTTTCCGGGGGCCCTAGGGACTAGCGAGTTCTTC,TRBJ2-1,TRBV6-2/TRBV6-3,many,TRBD2
CASSFRRGSTEAFF,TGTGCCAGCAGCTTTCGACGAGGAAGCACTGAAGCTTTCTTT,TRBJ1-1,TRBV11-1,NA,NA
CDSSQQDMQYF,TGTGACAGCAGCCAGCAAGATATGCAGTATTTT,TRBJ2-3,TRBV11-2,NA,NA
CATAGASGANVLTF,TGTGCCACGGCCGGGGCTTCTGGGGCCAACGTCCTGACTTTC,TRBJ2-6,TRBV10-3,many,NA
CASSLADGGANVLTF,TGTGCCAGCAGCTTGGCAGATGGCGGGGCCAACGTCCTGACTTTC,TRBJ2-6,TRBV7-9,NA,NA
CASSFTTVPDYEQYF,TGTGCCAGCAGCTTCACGACAGTTCCGGACTATGAGCAGTACTTC,TRBJ2-7,TRBV11-2,NA,NA
CASSLVPGASGREREQYF,TGTGCCAGCAGCTTAGTCCCCGGGGCTAGCGGGAGGGAGCGTGAGCAGTACTTC,TRBJ2-7,TRBV11-2,many,TRBD2
CASSLGQEPLTGELFF,TGTGCCAGCAGCTTGGGACAAGAGCCCCTGACCGGGGAGCTGTTTTTT,TRBJ2-2,TRBV5-4,NA,NA